The present entry profiles one TCR beta chain with its context. The antigen is undetermined. The sample comes from a study of Ad26.COV2.S vaccination and SARS-CoV-2 variants. Study-wide findings and caveats: Recipients given vaccine exceeded placebo recipients in spike-specific TCR breadth.

Treatment specified: 15 to 20 received Ad26.COV2.S at low or high dose, single or two shots; roughly five received placebo; per-sample allocation not given. All samples were drawn on day 63, counting from the first vaccine or placebo injection. The donor was a Boston adult aged 18-55 years. Measured with immunoSEQ multiplex PCR; TCRdb has only the in-frame clones, and not every one. Among 350,000 to 400,000 clones listed, about 88% were seen once. The germline CDR1 and CDR2 sequences are MGHRA and YSYEKL. The ends were cut back, 2 bases at V and 1 base at J, with 15 bases in the middle. The CDR3 runs to 17 residues.

The chain joins TRBV4-1 to TRBJ2-1; possibly TRBD1 or TRBD2 for D (5 bases each). This TCR was sampled from a person between 18 and 59 years old who received the Ad26.COV2.S COVID-19 vaccine or a placebo. The source material was peripheral blood, sampled in a trial of Ad26.COV2.S vaccine versus placebo. The CDR3 nucleotides are TGCGCCAGCAGCCAACGTTTGCTGGGGGAATCCTACAATGAGCAGTTCTTC. Encoded protein: CASSQRLLGESYNEQFF.